This section outlines one T cell receptor (beta chain) sequence together with its context. As originally analysed: Amplification of reference gene primers provided the estimated nucleated cell counts. Assay used: immunoSEQ multiplex PCR; TCRdb lists only in-frame clones, some missing. The DNA was the basis for D and trimming; V, J and clone size are from that table. The sample comprises some 60,000 clones, 65% to 90% of which are singletons, and 15% to 20% rests with the top ten. The record originates from a study of blood T cell repertoires in COVID-19. The wider study: Samples taken during acute and convalescent COVID-19 were collected in the United States, Italy and Spain. PBMCs, B-cell-depleted T cells, or T cells were the source of the cDNA or gDNA that made up the material.

The junction had 6 bases not matched to a gene; V was cut back by 1 base and J by 3 bases. The CDR3 sequence is 17 residues long. Looked up from germline, CDR1 is MGHRA and CDR2 is YSYEKL. The chain employs TRBV4-1 and TRBJ2-1; TRBD2 aligns across 10 bases. Sequences were obtained from peripheral blood. This sequence was found in a human donor in a cohort sampled during active COVID-19. The CDR3 here is CASSQGASGGRYNEQFF. The DNA for the CDR3 is TGCGCCAGCAGCCAAGGCGCTAGCGGGGGACGCTACAATGAGCAGTTCTTC.